A selection of T cell receptor beta chains follows, all from one sample in a study of cytomegalovirus exposure and HLA in healthy donors. Method: immunoSEQ multiplex PCR; TCRdb's copy keeps in-frame clones and lacks some. The data hold about 130,000 clones, with around 80% observed a single time. Sequencing input: PBMCs. These receptors were collected from a man aged 25-45 years in good health and CMV-seropositive. The CDR3 runs from the conserved cysteine through the conserved F or W. Each record gives: V gene, clone size, D gene, J gene, CDR3 DNA, CDR3 protein. D genes are given only for firm matches. Some rows have no size entry. The others give once, few or many, or a class for an expanded clone.

TRBV7-6	-	-	TRBJ2-7	TGTGCCAGCAGCCCGCACCAGGGGCGTGAGCAGTACTTC	CASSPHQGREQYF
TRBV30	-	TRBD1	TRBJ1-4	TGTGCCTGGGGAGACAGGGGGCTGAGTGAAAAACTGTTTTTT	CAWGDRGLSEKLFF
TRBV5-1	-	-	TRBJ1-1	TGCGCCAGCAGCTTGTCACAAATACCCCGCGGGGGCACTGAAGCTTTCTTT	CASSLSQIPRGGTEAFF
TRBV30	-	-	TRBJ1-5	TGTGCCTGGAGTGAGGGGGAGGGTCAGCCCCAGCATTTT	CAWSEGEGQPQHF
TRBV7-2	-	-	TRBJ1-2	TGTGCCAGCAGCCCCAGTGGTGGAGGGAGCTACTACGGCTACACCTTC	CASSPSGGGSYYGYTF
TRBV7-9	-	-	TRBJ2-7	TGTGCCAGCAGCCTACTTCGGGGGTTACCCTCCTACGAGCAGTACTTC	CASSLLRGLPSYEQYF
TRBV7-2	-	-	TRBJ2-2	TGTGCCAGCAGCCGACAGGACTCGAACACCGGGGAGCTGTTTTTT	CASSRQDSNTGELFF
TRBV7-2	-	-	TRBJ2-1	TGTGCCAGCAGTAGAAAAACTCCCCCCGGGAATGAGCAGTTCTTC	CASSRKTPPGNEQFF
TRBV28	-	-	TRBJ1-1	TGTGCCAGCAGACTAGCTCCCTCCTGGGCTGAAGCTTTCTTT	CASRLAPSWAEAFF
TRBV5-4	few	-	TRBJ2-3	TGTGCCAGCAGGGCCGGGATAGGGAGCACAGATACGCAGTATTTT	CASRAGIGSTDTQYF
TRBV30	-	-	TRBJ2-6	TGTGCCTGGGACTTAAACTCTGGGGCCAACGTCCTGACTTTC	CAWDLNSGANVLTF
TRBV28	-	TRBD1	TRBJ1-5	TGTGCCAGCAGCCTGGGACAGGGTTCCCCTCAGCCCCAGCATTTT	CASSLGQGSPQPQHF
TRBV27	-	-	TRBJ2-1	TGTGCCAGCACTCGGTACGGGTCTCGACCTTACAATGAGCAGTTCTTC	CASTRYGSRPYNEQFF
TRBV2	-	TRBD2	TRBJ2-4	TGTGCCAGCAGTGACTCTAGCGGGAGTCTAACCAAAAACATTCAGTACTTC	CASSDSSGSLTKNIQYF
TRBV6-5	-	-	TRBJ1-2	TGTGCCAGCAGTTATGGCGAGGGTTTTATTTATGGCTACACCTTC	CASSYGEGFIYGYTF
TRBV9	-	TRBD1	TRBJ2-1	TGTGCCAGCAGCCAAGGGACAGGCGGATTCTATGAGCAGTTCTTC	CASSQGTGGFYEQFF
TRBV11-2	-	-	TRBJ2-1	TGTGCCAGCAGCTCCCTACCTACTAGAATCGACAATGAGCAGTTCTTC	CASSSLPTRIDNEQFF
TRBV5-1	-	TRBD2	TRBJ2-3	TGCGCCAGCAGCTTGCGTACGGGAGGGACAGATACGCAGTATTTT	CASSLRTGGTDTQYF
TRBV5-1	-	TRBD1	TRBJ1-2	TGCGCCAGCAGCTTGGGGACCGGGACAGGGAATGGCTACACCTTC	CASSLGTGTGNGYTF
TRBV27	-	-	TRBJ1-2	TGTGCCAGCAGTTCAGGACGGGCAGGCGGGGGCTACACCTTC	CASSSGRAGGGYTF
TRBV7-6	-	TRBD1	TRBJ1-1	TGTGCCAGCAGCTTAGTGCCAGGGGGAGGCGGCACTGAAGCTTTCTTT	CASSLVPGGGGTEAFF
TRBV29-1	-	-	TRBJ1-2	TGCAGCGAAACCCGACAGCAAGAGGGCTACACCTTC	CSETRQQEGYTF
TRBV7-8	-	-	TRBJ2-1	TGTGCCAGCAGCTTAGTCTTTGAGCAGTTCTTC	CASSLVFEQFF
TRBV7-9	-	TRBD2	TRBJ2-1	TGTGCCAGCAGCGCTTCTAGCGGGGTTAACAATGAGCAGTTCTTC	CASSASSGVNNEQFF
TRBV7-6	-	-	TRBJ2-7	TGTGCCAGCAGCTTAGGACTAGGCTACGAGCAGTACTTC	CASSLGLGYEQYF
TRBV7-6	-	-	TRBJ2-7	TGTGCCAGCAGCTTAGAGAGTGTCTACGAGCAGTACTTC	CASSLESVYEQYF
TRBV28	-	-	TRBJ1-2	TGTGCCAGCAGTTCTGCAGTCTATGGCTACACCTTC	CASSSAVYGYTF
TRBV6-6	-	TRBD2	TRBJ2-7	TGTGCCAGCAGTCAATATAGCGGGACCCGCTACGAGCAGTACTTC	CASSQYSGTRYEQYF
TRBV30	few	-	TRBJ1-4	TGTGCCTGGAGCAGGGTCCCCCTGACTGAAAAACTGTTTTTT	CAWSRVPLTEKLFF
TRBV6-5	-	TRBD2	TRBJ2-1	TGTGCGGCTTCGAGGACTAGTCCCTTCGATGAGCAGTTCTTC	CAASRTSPFDEQFF
TRBV4-3	-	TRBD1	TRBJ1-2	TGCGCCAGCAGCCAACGGACAGGTTATGGCTACACCTTC	CASSQRTGYGYTF
TRBV5-8	-	TRBD1	TRBJ2-5	TGTGCCAGCAGCTTGGGGACAGGGATGAAAGAGACCCAGTACTTC	CASSLGTGMKETQYF
TRBV6-5	-	TRBD1	TRBJ1-3	TGTGCCAGCACCACAGGGGCCTCTGGAAACACCATATATTTT	CASTTGASGNTIYF
TRBV5-1	-	-	TRBJ1-1	TGCGCCAGCAGCTTGACAAGTACCGATACTGAAGCTTTCTTT	CASSLTSTDTEAFF
TRBV6-5	-	-	TRBJ1-3	TGTGCCAGCAGTCCCGCCGGGGGAACCGGAAACACCATATATTTT	CASSPAGGTGNTIYF
TRBV6-5	-	TRBD2	TRBJ2-1	TGTGCCAGCAGAAGTAGCGGGGATGAGCAGTTCTTC	CASRSSGDEQFF
TRBV7-8	few	TRBD1	TRBJ1-4	TGTGCCAGCAGCGCCACAGGGGCGACTAATGAAAAACTGTTTTTT	CASSATGATNEKLFF
TRBV5-4	-	-	TRBJ1-5	TGTGCCAGCTTCCGTTGGGGCCAGGGAAAATATAGCAATCAGCCCCAGCATTTC	CASFRWGQGKYSNQPQHF
TRBV10-3	-	-	TRBJ2-5	TGTGCCATCACTCGGACAGAAGGGGAGACCCAGTACTTC	CAITRTEGETQYF
TRBV11-2	-	-	TRBJ1-2	TGTGCCAGCAGCTCCCAGGGTACAGTCTATGGCTACACCTTC	CASSSQGTVYGYTF